These 18 T cell receptor delta chains were sequenced from one sample in a study of γδ T cells in repeated Plasmodium falciparum infection. TCRdb re-called clones from the multiplex PCR reads via CATT. The repertoire holds tens of thousands of delta-chain clones, with roughly 0.98% as singletons. Gammadelta T cells were flow-sorted from PBMC into Vgamma9/Vdelta2+ and Vdelta2-negative populations for bulk analysis. The sample comprised gamma-delta T cells from blood. The receptor source for this set is a pool of human donors (malaria-infected and uninfected, not separated).

This clone has a count of ten or more. The sample contains more than one DNA sequence encoding this CDR3. The chain combines TRDV2 with TRDJ1, with 10 nucleotides matching TRDD3. The CDR3 is 14 amino acids. Unmatched junction bases numbered 1, after V lost 2 bases and J lost 2 bases. CDR1 GEAIGNYY and CDR2 EKD come from the germline V gene. Written as DNA, the CDR3 is TGTGCCTGTGACAAACTGGGGGATACCGATAAACTCATCTTT. This codes for CACDKLGDTDKLIF.

This clone was detected only a few times. With only one base between it and a far larger clone, this is likely a read error. Other DNA sequences in the sample encode the same CDR3. This rearrangement joins TRDV1 to TRDJ1; 8 bases agree with TRDD3. The CDR3 extends over 18 amino acids. Per the germline V gene, CDR1 is TSWWSYY and CDR2 is QGS. With 0 bases clipped from V and 3 bases from J, the junction kept 12 bases outside the gene matches. The CDR3 DNA is TGTGCTCTTGGGGAACTGGTACTGGGGGTAGGTTGCTCCGATAAACTCATCTTT. This sequence encodes CALGELVLGVGCSDKLIF.

This clone was recorded many times. This sequence is one base from a far larger clone and is likely a read error. Other DNA sequences of this sample code for an identical CDR3. This chain links TRDV1 with TRDJ1, with D possibly TRDD2 on 6 matching bases. The germline V gene encodes CDR1 TSWWSYY and CDR2 QGS. The CDR3 has 23 residues. The DNA for the CDR3 is TGTGCTCTTGGGGAAAGGAGGATCCTACGTTTACGGGAGTACGACGGGTACACCGACAAACTCATCTTT. This translates into CALGERRILRLREYDGYTDKLIF.

With respect to this clone: The TCRdb protein comes from a much larger clone and disagrees with this DNA's translation at residue 16, likely due to a read error; the protein given here is derived from the DNA. The J segment was not called; the V segment is TRDV2; the listed D gene, TRDD3, was not tested against the DNA. The CDR3 extends over 18 amino acids. Germline CDR1 reads GEAIGNYY; CDR2 reads EKD. The CDR3 protein is CACDTAMLGDSSTDKRIF. The CDR3 DNA sequence: TGTGCCTGTGACACCGCTATGCTGGGGGATAGTAGCACCGATAAACGCATCTTT.

This clone has more than one count but fewer than ten. The mismatch at residue 12 between this DNA's translation and the TCRdb protein of a much larger clone likely reflects a read error; the protein shown is translated from the DNA. The chain employs TRDV1 and TRDJ1; 8 nucleotides agree with TRDD3. This CDR3 comprises 19 residues. Trimming cost V 0 bases and J 3 bases; bases outside gene matches: 15. From germline, CDR1 is TSWWSYY and CDR2 QGS. In nucleotides, the CDR3 is TGTGCTCTTGGGGAACTAACCGTTCCTGGGGGACACTTTCCCGATAAACTCATCTTT. Residues: CALGELTVPGGHFPDKLIF.

Of note for this clone: This likely came from a read error, as a far larger clone is one base away. This sample includes further DNA sequences coding for the same CDR3. The rearrangement joins TRDV1 to TRDJ1; D assignment may be TRDD2 or TRDD3 (6 bases each). The J gene comes from matching the DNA to germline here; TCRdb lacks it. Germline values: CDR1 TSWWSYY, CDR2 QGS. The CDR3 sequence is 20 residues long. V was trimmed by 5 bases and J by 0 bases, leaving 28 bases between them. CDR3 amino acids: CALGSPTPGGDYKYTDKLIF. The CDR3 nucleotides are TGTGCTCTTGGGTCTCCTACGCCCGGGGGAGATTATAAGTACACCGATAAACTCATCTTT.

For this clone: It is likely a read error: a sequence one base away is far more abundant. Within the sample, other DNA sequences also encode this same CDR3. The chain has TRDV1 and TRDJ3, with 12 nucleotides matching TRDD3. No J gene is reported in TCRdb; it was inferred here by comparing the DNA with germline. The CDR3 consists of 26 residues. Germline V lookup: CDR1 TSWWSYY, CDR2 QGS. DNA of the CDR3: TGCGCTCTTGGGGAATGGCATACCCCATACTGGGGGATACCCGGTTTGGGGATCTGGGACACCCGACAGATGTTTTTC. Translating gives CALGEWHTPYWGIPGLGIWDTRQMFF.

Only a few counts were recorded for this clone. This DNA's translation and the protein TCRdb lists, from a much larger clone, do not match at residue 10, likely due to a read error; the protein shown is translated from the DNA. V and J are TRDV1 and TRDJ1, with D maybe TRDD3 (6 bases). The V gene lost 5 bases and the J gene lost 0 bases, with 25 bases spanning the gap. The germline gives CDR1 TSWWSYY, CDR2 QGS. The CDR3 covers 19 residues. The CDR3 reads CALGTTKRGCANHTDKLIF. As DNA, the CDR3 is TGTGCTCTTGGGACTACCAAGCGGGGATGCGCCAATCACACCGATAAACTCATCTTT.

This clone showed up just a few times. A far larger clone is just one base off, so this is likely a read error. Other DNA sequences of this sample code for an identical CDR3. The J gene is TRDJ1, the V gene TRDV2; 9 nucleotides agree with TRDD3. No J segment appears in TCRdb, so it was assigned here by matching the sequence to germline. The CDR3 runs to 21 residues. From germline, CDR1 is GEAIGNYY and CDR2 EKD. The CDR3: CACDTLKSGDTGLIHTDKLIF. The CDR3 region has the DNA TGTGCCTGTGACACCTTAAAATCGGGGGATACTGGCCTCATACACACCGACAAACTCATCTTT.

Of note for this clone: TCRdb's entry gives the protein of a much larger clone, which mismatches this DNA's translation at residue 17, likely from a read error; the protein reported here is translated from the DNA. This sequence joins TRDV1 and TRDJ1; TRDD3 matches at 10 bases. Since TCRdb gives no J gene, matching the DNA to germline was used here to assign it. The CDR3 has 21 residues. Per the germline V gene, CDR1 is TSWWSYY and CDR2 is QGS. CDR3 sequence: CALGELVPPRGWGIHTNKLIF. The DNA of the CDR3 is TGTGCTCTTGGGGAACTTGTACCCCCCCGGGGATGGGGGATACACACCAATAAACTCATCTTT.

Comments on this clone: TCRdb's entry gives the protein of a much larger clone, which mismatches this DNA's translation at residue 6, likely from a read error; the protein reported here is translated from the DNA. The chain links TRDV1 to TRDJ1, with 9 bases matching TRDD3. Germline V gives CDR1 TSWWSYY, CDR2 QGS. Unmatched junction bases numbered 20, after V lost 8 bases and J lost 1 base. The CDR3 contains 19 residues. The CDR3 reads CALSFGGGYRLRGTDKLIF. The CDR3 DNA reads TGTGCTCTTTCCTTCGGTGGGGGATATCGACTCCGCGGCACCGATAAACTCATCTTT.

This clone appeared a few times. The protein given by TCRdb reflects a much larger clone and differs at residue 9 from this DNA's translation, likely from a read error; the protein shown is the DNA's translation. This rearrangement joins TRDV1 to TRDJ1; D is undetermined. TCRdb leaves out the J gene; it was filled in here by matching the DNA to germline. Trimming shortened V by 2 bases and J by 0 bases, and 19 bases separated the two germline ends. The CDR3 is 18 amino acids. Per the germline V gene, CDR1 is TSWWSYY and CDR2 is QGS. In DNA form, the CDR3 reads TGTGCTCTTGGGGAAGTGTACCCGTGGGAATCGTACACCGATAAACTCATCTTT. Its translation: CALGEVYPWESYTDKLIF.

To note about this clone: The amino acid sequence in TCRdb belongs to a much larger clone and departs from this DNA's translation at residue 7, likely a sequencing read error; the sequence shown is translated from the DNA. This sequence joins TRDV1 and TRDJ1; D call uncertain. The CDR3 covers 13 residues. CDR1 TSWWSYY and CDR2 QGS come from the germline V gene. V shed 1 base and J shed 4 bases, with 7 bases lying between them. The CDR3 nucleotides read TGTGCTCTTGGGGAACCCCTCAGCGATAAACTCATCTTT. The encoded protein is CALGEPLSDKLIF.

As for this clone: Only one base separates this from a far larger clonotype, so it likely reflects a read error. This sample includes further DNA sequences coding for the same CDR3. V is TRDV2 and J is TRDJ1, with 10 bases identical to TRDD3. Here the J gene was assigned by germline matching of the DNA, as TCRdb has none. The CDR3 totals 19 residues. Germline-derived CDR1 and CDR2 are GEAIGNYY and EKD. V trimming: 0 bases; J trimming: 0 bases; junction bases outside the gene matches: 12. The CDR3 DNA reads TGTGCCTGTGACACCTCTCATCCCCTGGGGGATAAGTACACCGATAAACTCATCTTT. Its translation is CACDTSHPLGDKYTDKLIF.

The table lists this clone with a few counts. The amino acid sequence in TCRdb belongs to a much larger clone and departs from this DNA's translation at residue 14, likely a sequencing read error; the sequence shown is translated from the DNA. The V gene is TRDV2, but the J gene lacks a call. Germline V gene sequence: CDR1 GEAIGNYY, CDR2 EKD. The CDR3 covers 16 residues. The CDR3 sequence is CACDPPNAWDTRQVFF. The CDR3 DNA follows: TGTGCCTGTGACCCCCCCAACGCCTGGGACACCCGACAGGTGTTTTTC.

This clone occurred many times. A read error likely explains this, since a far larger clone differs by one base. The V call is TRDV1, the J call TRDJ1, with 11 bases identical to TRDD3. The CDR3 length is 25 residues. CDR1 is TSWWSYY, CDR2 QGS, per germline. The junction had 37 bases not matched to a gene; V was cut back by 3 bases and J by 7 bases. CDR3 in DNA: TGTGCTCTTGGGGAGTTCCAGAGGGGGCCTTCCGAAAAAAGCTGGGGGATACCTTCCAACAGTAAACTCATCTTT. Translation gives CALGEFQRGPSEKSWGIPSNSKLIF.

This clone was seen more than once but under ten times. TCRdb shows a much larger clone's protein in place of this DNA's translation, and the two differ at residue 16, likely through a read error; the protein shown is translated from the DNA. In nucleotides, the CDR3 is TGTGCCTGTGACCCCCTACTGGGGGATACAGGGTACACCGATAAATTCATCTTT. Amino acid sequence: CACDPLLGDTGYTDKFIF. There is no J gene call, but TRDV2 is given as the V gene; the D segment call TRDD3 is taken from the table without a DNA check. Germline assignment: CDR1 GEAIGNYY and CDR2 EKD. The CDR3 consists of 18 residues.

Turning to this clone: TCRdb has a much larger clone's protein, which differs at residue 6 from the translation of this DNA, likely because of a read error; what is shown is the protein translated from the DNA. J is TRDJ1 and V is TRDV2; 8 bases agree with TRDD3. Germline matching of the DNA provided the J gene here, since TCRdb leaves it blank. The V and J ends lost 1 base and 0 bases, in that order; junction bases with no gene match: 12. CDR3 size: 18 residues. CDR1 GEAIGNYY and CDR2 EKD come from the germline V gene. The CDR3 sequence: CACDTILGGARYTDKLIF. DNA of the CDR3: TGTGCCTGTGACACAATACTGGGGGGGGCCCGGTACACCGATAAACTCATCTTT.